The 25 T cell receptor beta chains given below trace back to one sample, sequenced in a study of shared clonotypes between healthy human individuals. The protocol was immunoSEQ multiplex PCR, while the TCRdb copy is restricted to in-frame clones and leaves out a portion. The sample lists approximately 2,000,000 clones, around 93% occurring once. Sequencing was performed on naive CD4+ T cells from PBMCs. Subset of the sample: CD45RA+ positively selected. The receptors come from a man between 18 and 29 years old in good health. Some clones in this sample may be carry-over from other donors' samples.

The chain carries TRBV11-1 and TRBJ1-1; D is uncertain. The V and J ends lost 1 base and 0 bases respectively, with 15 bases between them. This CDR3 has 17 residues. Germline CDR1 SGHAT, CDR2 FQDESV (reference sequence). CDR3 sequence reads: CASSLGYVRSLNTEAFF. As DNA, the CDR3 is TGTGCCAGCAGCTTAGGCTACGTACGGTCTTTGAACACTGAAGCTTTCTTT.

The V call is TRBV5-1, the J call TRBJ2-5; the D gene is possibly TRBD2 (5 bases). The CDR3 is 15 amino acids. V dropped 3 bases and J dropped 5 bases, with 17 bases sitting between them. Per germline, CDR1 SGHRS and CDR2 YFSETQ. For the CDR3, the DNA is TGCGCCAGCAGCTCTGGAGGACTTGGCGGGGAGACCCAGTACTTC. This gives the protein CASSSGGLGGETQYF.

To note about this clone: One end of the junction fails to match germline, which may point to a read error. CDR3 coding DNA: TGTGCCAGCAGTTTAGGTACACCCCAAGCTGGCAACACCATATATTTT. It yields the protein CASSLGTPQAGNTIYF. The J gene is TRBJ1-3, the V gene TRBV27; D is unresolved. This CDR3 contains 16 residues. CDR1 is MNHEY and CDR2 is SMNVEV in the germline V gene (reference sequence).

V gene TRBV19 combines with J gene TRBJ2-3; 9 bases fit TRBD1. V shed 4 bases and J 2 bases; nucleotides not matched to a gene: 13. Germline CDR1 and CDR2: LNHDA and SQIVND (reference sequence). CDR3 length: 18 amino acids. CDR3 DNA sequence: TGTGCCAGTAGTAGATCTGCTTCCGGGACAGGGTACACAGATACGCAGTATTTT. This sequence encodes CASSRSASGTGYTDTQYF.

The V gene is TRBV28, the J gene TRBJ2-7; D might be TRBD1 (5 bases). With 5 bases removed from V and 1 base from J, the gap between germline ends came to 15 bases. This CDR3 spans 15 amino acids. Per germline, CDR1 MDHEN and CDR2 SYDVKM. CDR3 DNA sequence: TGTGCCAGCAGTAACGGTGGGGCGGCTTCCTACGAGCAGTACTTC. It yields the protein CASSNGGAASYEQYF.

In this sample, this clone turned up once. V usage is TRBV28 and J usage is TRBJ2-3, with D tentatively TRBD1 or TRBD2 (6 bases each). V was trimmed by 8 bases and J by 3 bases, leaving 21 bases between them. Germline lookup yields CDR1 MDHEN and CDR2 SYDVKM. This CDR3 spans 16 amino acids. The CDR3, as DNA: TGTGCCAGCCTGAATGGGGGGCTCAGGAGTACAGATACGCAGTATTTT. It is translated as CASLNGGLRSTDTQYF.

This chain links TRBV19 with TRBJ2-7; 13 nucleotides align to TRBD2. This CDR3 comprises 17 residues. CDR1 and CDR2 from the germline V gene are LNHDA and SQIVND (reference sequence). The J segment lost 4 bases and the V segment lost 4 bases, leaving 10 bases of the junction unmatched. CDR3 nucleotide sequence: TGTGCCAGTAGTAGTTGGACTAGCGGGAGAGGGGCTTACGAGCAGTACTTC. Protein sequence: CASSSWTSGRGAYEQYF.

This chain joins TRBV28 and TRBJ2-5, with a weak D call TRBD2 (5 bases). CDR1 and CDR2 from the germline V gene are MDHEN and SYDVKM. The CDR3 is 17 amino acids. Trimming shortened V by 3 bases and J by 4 bases, and 21 bases separated the two germline ends. For the CDR3, the DNA is TGTGCCAGCAGTTTCATGTCCGGGCCGGAGGATATAGAGACCCAGTACTTC. Its protein product is CASSFMSGPEDIETQYF.

The CDR3 reads CASRGQSNTEAFF. CDR3 nucleotide sequence: TGCGCCAGCAGAGGGCAATCAAACACTGAAGCTTTCTTT. The chain couples TRBV5-1 to TRBJ1-1; D unresolved. The V and J ends lost 5 bases and 2 bases respectively, with 10 bases between them. The V gene's germline CDR1 is SGHRS and CDR2 YFSETQ. This CDR3 is 13 amino acids long.

V and J are TRBV7-3 and TRBJ2-7; D is uncertain. The germline gives CDR1 SGHTA, CDR2 FQGTGA. The CDR3 loop spans 15 amino acids. V was shortened by 1 base and J by 0 bases, with 10 bases between the two germline ends. CDR3 amino acids: CASSLIGSASYEQYF. The CDR3 coding sequence is TGTGCCAGCAGCTTAATCGGGTCGGCCTCCTACGAGCAGTACTTC.

Regarding this clone: Different DNA sequences within this sample yield the same CDR3. V usage is TRBV9 and J usage is TRBJ1-2; D unclear. V was pared by 0 bases and J by 0 bases, with 9 bases between. The CDR3 has 15 residues. Germline CDR1 reads SGDLS; CDR2 reads YYNGEE. The CDR3 coding sequence is TGTGCCAGCAGCGTAGGTGGTACGGCTAACTATGGCTACACCTTC. Its protein is CASSVGGTANYGYTF.

This chain connects TRBV27 to TRBJ1-1; D is unresolved. This CDR3 is 17 amino acids long. The germline gives CDR1 MNHEY, CDR2 SMNVEV (reference sequence). Trimming took 4 bases from V and 7 from J, leaving 25 bases between them. The chain's CDR3 is CASSSLQSILSLSEAFF. DNA of the CDR3: TGTGCCAGCAGTTCCCTACAGAGTATCTTATCACTGAGTGAAGCTTTCTTT.

The V call is TRBV6-1, the J call TRBJ1-2, with 10 bases that match TRBD1. Germline values: CDR1 MNHNS, CDR2 SASEGT. This CDR3 contains 14 residues. Germline trimming cut 4 bases from V and 8 bases from J; bases unmatched to any gene: 7. This CDR3 is CASSARQGARGYTF. DNA of the CDR3: TGTGCCAGCAGTGCTCGACAGGGGGCAAGGGGCTACACCTTC.

The gene calls are TRBV28 and TRBJ1-1; 7 bases match TRBD1. After removal of 5 bases from V and 1 base from J, the junction contained 7 bases not matched to a gene. The CDR3 sequence is 15 residues long. Germline CDR1 reads MDHEN; CDR2 reads SYDVKM. The CDR3 nucleotides read TGTGCCAGCAGTAGCCTAGACAGGGCGAACACTGAAGCTTTCTTT. Its protein is CASSSLDRANTEAFF.

The sample holds one count of this clone. The chain couples TRBV7-9 to TRBJ2-1; D not certain. Germline CDR1 reads SEHNR; CDR2 reads FQNEAQ (reference sequence). The V end was cut by 2 bases, the J end by 0 bases, with 8 bases between. This CDR3 contains 15 residues. In DNA form, the CDR3 reads TGTGCCAGCAGCTTACGGGTTAGCTCCTACAATGAGCAGTTCTTC. It translates to CASSLRVSSYNEQFF.

As concerns this clone: Other DNA sequences from this sample encode an identical CDR3 as well. The chain carries TRBV28 and TRBJ1-2; TRBD1 might be the D (6 bases). V gave up 2 bases and J gave up 0 bases, with 7 bases separating them. Germline CDR1 MDHEN, CDR2 SYDVKM. CDR3 size: 14 residues. In DNA, the CDR3 is TGTGCCAGCAGTTTAACAGGGCCTAACTATGGCTACACCTTC. Its translation is CASSLTGPNYGYTF.

The rearrangement uses TRBV27 and TRBJ1-1, with 7 nucleotides matching TRBD1. The CDR3 sequence is 15 residues long. Germline-derived CDR1 and CDR2 are MNHEY and SMNVEV (reference sequence). V shed 1 base, J shed 5 bases, and the junction held 7 bases outside the gene matches. The CDR3 loop is CASSLWNRGETEAFF. The CDR3 nucleotides are TGTGCCAGCAGTTTATGGAACAGGGGTGAGACTGAAGCTTTCTTT.

J is TRBJ1-2 and V is TRBV5-1; D not certain. CDR3 length: 15 amino acids. Germline-derived CDR1 and CDR2 are SGHRS and YFSETQ. Trimming took off 4 bases at V and 0 bases at J, with 13 bases between the two ends. The CDR3 loop is CASSPQFLANYGYTF. DNA for the CDR3: TGCGCCAGCAGCCCCCAGTTCCTCGCTAACTATGGCTACACCTTC.

J is TRBJ2-4 and V is TRBV5-1; 7 bases are shared with TRBD2. Germline CDR1 reads SGHRS; CDR2 reads YFSETQ. V shed 0 bases and J 1 base; nucleotides not matched to a gene: 13. The CDR3 length is 19 residues. The CDR3 protein is CASSLVAGEVEFAKNIQYF. As DNA, the CDR3 is TGCGCCAGCAGCTTGGTTGCGGGAGAAGTGGAGTTTGCCAAAAACATTCAGTACTTC.

The CDR3 nucleotides read TGTGCCAGCAGCTCCGTCCTGGAAAACACCGGGGAGCTGTTTTTT. Protein product: CASSSVLENTGELFF. The chain carries TRBV28 and TRBJ2-2, with D unresolved. This CDR3 comprises 15 residues. V lost 6 bases and J 2 bases, leaving 13 bases between the germline ends. Germline CDR1 is MDHEN and CDR2 is SYDVKM.

The V call is TRBV6-1, the J call TRBJ2-4, with no clear D. The CDR3 has 15 residues. V was cut by 0 bases and J by 7 bases, with 13 bases left in between. Germline CDR1 reads MNHNS; CDR2 reads SASEGT. CDR3 residues: CASSEAGIVTNIQYF. The CDR3 coding sequence is TGTGCCAGCAGTGAAGCGGGAATAGTTACGAACATTCAGTACTTC.

The chain joins TRBV6-1 to TRBJ2-7; 7 bases align to TRBD1. V shed 10 bases and J 4 bases; nucleotides not matched to a gene: 7. Germline V CDR1 and CDR2: MNHNS, SASEGT. The CDR3 has 12 amino acids. The CDR3, as DNA: TGTGCCACCCGGGGACAGAATTACGAGCAGTACTTC. Residues: CATRGQNYEQYF.

J is TRBJ2-1 and V is TRBV5-5, with a tentative D call TRBD1 (6 bases). The CDR3 totals 16 residues. Trimming pared 4 bases from V and 4 bases from J, leaving 18 bases between. The germline V gene encodes CDR1 SGHKS and CDR2 YYEKEE (reference sequence). The CDR3: CASSPSTGLHYNEQFF. In nucleotides, the CDR3 is TGTGCCAGCAGCCCGTCGACAGGACTTCATTACAATGAGCAGTTCTTC. The variable domain in full, with the rest retrieved from reference TRBV5-5 and TRBJ2-1, is DAGVTQSPTHLIKTRGQQVTLRCSPISGHKSVSWYQQVLGQGPQFIFQYYEKEERGRGNFPDRFSARQFPNYSSELNVNALLLGDSALYLCASSPSTGLHYNEQFFGPGTRLTVL.

The chain employs TRBV7-9 and TRBJ2-2; D uncertain. Germline CDR1 reads SEHNR; CDR2 reads FQNEAQ (reference sequence). The CDR3 is 18 amino acids. Trimming removed 2 bases at V and 2 bases at J, with 18 bases between. This chain's CDR3 is CASSLIPNRRPNTGELFF. The CDR3, as DNA: TGTGCCAGCAGCTTAATTCCGAATCGACGTCCCAACACCGGGGAGCTGTTTTTT.

The gene calls are TRBV29-1 and TRBJ2-3; 10 bases agree with TRBD2. The ends lost 3 bases at V and 2 bases at J; junction bases unmatched: 14. Germline V gene data show CDR1 as SQVTM and CDR2 as ANQGSEA. CDR3 size: 18 residues. The CDR3: CSVDFLSGRATHTDTQYF. The DNA of the CDR3 is TGCAGCGTTGATTTTCTCAGCGGGAGGGCCACACACACAGATACGCAGTATTTT.